This is a list of T cell receptor beta chains from one sample in a study of blood T cells in healthy people across ages. TCRdb redid the calling of the 5' RACE reads with MiXCR, one entry per CDR3 protein. Seen here are 800,000 to 950,000 distinct CDR3 sequences, about 37% observed once, and the top ten hold approximately 12%. Source material: blood. Receptor source: a man younger than 35 in good health. Each CDR3 is given with its conserved first and last residue. The D gene is left open where the match is weak. Not all rows give a size; the values are once, few, many and, for expanded clones, a class.

TRBV5-1,TRBD1,NA,TRBJ1-2,TGCGCCAGCAGAGGGGACAGCACTAACTATGGCTACACCTTC,CASRGDSTNYGYTF
TRBV7-2,NA,NA,TRBJ2-7,TGTGCCAGCAGCCCTTGGGGGGATGAGCATTACTTC,CASSPWGDEHYF
TRBV6-5,TRBD1,once,TRBJ1-1,TGTGCCAGCAGCGACACTGGGACAGGGGAAGACACTGAAGCTTTCTTT,CASSDTGTGEDTEAFF
TRBV21-1,NA,NA,TRBJ2-7,TGTGCCAGCAGCCAAGCCGGCAGGGCTCTCCACGAGCAGTACTTC,CASSQAGRALHEQYF
TRBV4-3,NA,NA,TRBJ2-7,TGCGCCAGCAGCCAAGGAAGAACAGGGGAGGCCTACGAGCAGTACTTC,CASSQGRTGEAYEQYF
TRBV27,TRBD2,NA,TRBJ2-2,TGTGCCAGCAGTGCAACTGGACTAGCGGGGGTCACCGGGGAGCTGTTTTTT,CASSATGLAGVTGELFF
TRBV4-3,NA,NA,TRBJ2-7,TGCGCCAGCAGCCAAGATCTGCAGGGAGTGGGGGGCTCCTACGAGCAGTACTTC,CASSQDLQGVGGSYEQYF
TRBV12-3/TRBV12-4,TRBD1,few,TRBJ1-5,TGTGCCAGCGGCCCCGGGACAGGTAATCAGCCCCAGCATTTT,CASGPGTGNQPQHF
TRBV20-1,NA,NA,TRBJ1-5,TGCAGTGCTAGAGGGCTCTCGGGTCAGCCCCAGCATTTT,CSARGLSGQPQHF
TRBV20-1,NA,few,TRBJ1-1,TGCAGTGCCCCTCAGGGGATGGAGGGAGCTTTCTTT,CSAPQGMEGAFF
TRBV5-1,TRBD1,NA,TRBJ1-1,TGCGCCAGCAGCTTGGGGACAGGGGGCGAAACTGAAGCTTTCTTT,CASSLGTGGETEAFF
TRBV18,TRBD1,NA,TRBJ2-5,TGTGCCAGCCCACCACGACAGGGACAACAAGAGACCCAGTACTTC,CASPPRQGQQETQYF
TRBV20-1,TRBD1,NA,TRBJ1-2,TGCAGTGCCCAAGGACAGGTCCCTGGGTATGGCTACACCTTC,CSAQGQVPGYGYTF
TRBV28,TRBD1,NA,TRBJ1-1,TGTGCCAGCATCTCCGGGACAGGGATCGGAACTGAAGCTTTCTTT,CASISGTGIGTEAFF
TRBV24-1,NA,few,TRBJ2-1,TGTGCCACCAGTGATCCTATGACTGAGCAGTTCTTC,CATSDPMTEQFF
TRBV7-6,NA,many,TRBJ2-7,TGTGCCAGCAGCTCACGCAGGAGCTCCTACGAGCAGTACTTC,CASSSRRSSYEQYF
TRBV12-3/TRBV12-4,NA,NA,TRBJ2-2,TGTGCCAGCAGTGCCCGACTCGGCGGGGAGCTGTTTTTT,CASSARLGGELFF
TRBV13,NA,many,TRBJ1-2,TGTGCCAGCAGCTTAGGCCCCGGGTCTAACTATGGCTACACCTTC,CASSLGPGSNYGYTF
TRBV15,NA,many,TRBJ1-2,TGTGCCACCAGCAGAGATCTAGGTCAGGGATATGGCTACACCTTC,CATSRDLGQGYGYTF
TRBV20-1,TRBD1,few,TRBJ1-1,TGCAGTGCTCCCCCATCAGGACAGGAGAACACTGAAGCTTTCTTT,CSAPPSGQENTEAFF
TRBV4-3,TRBD1,many,TRBJ1-2,TGCGCCAGCAGCCCACAGACAGGGGGCGGCTACACCTTC,CASSPQTGGGYTF
TRBV7-2,NA,NA,TRBJ1-2,TGTGCCAGCAGACAGGACTCAAACTATGGCTACACCTTC,CASRQDSNYGYTF
TRBV4-3,NA,many,TRBJ2-7,TGCGCCAGCAGCCCCCAGGTCTCGGACGAGCAGTACTTC,CASSPQVSDEQYF
TRBV21-1,NA,NA,TRBJ1-5,TGTGCCAGCAGCATCAGGGGGCGGGCCCGCGTGCCCCAGCATTTT,CASSIRGRARVPQHF
TRBV27,NA,NA,TRBJ2-7,TGTGCCAGCAGTGCACAACAGGGCTCCTACGAGCAGTACTTC,CASSAQQGSYEQYF
TRBV29-1,TRBD1,many,TRBJ2-3,TGCAGCGTTGAAGAGATCCGGGACAGAAGCACAGATACGCAGTATTTT,CSVEEIRDRSTDTQYF
TRBV6-2/TRBV6-3,TRBD1,NA,TRBJ1-2,TGTGCCAGCAGTCTTCCGCCTGGACTTGGACAGGATGGCTACACCTTC,CASSLPPGLGQDGYTF